Each of the 31 T cell receptor beta chains below was sequenced from the same sample in a study of T cell clones after liver transplantation. The table came from immunoSEQ multiplex PCR; TCRdb's copy has only in-frame clones and leaves some out. The table records around 20,000 clones, about 90% of them present only once. The starting material was CD8+ T cells from blood, obtained before liver transplant. All receptors come from a human donor who received a liver transplant.

CDR3 sequence: CASSFLTYEQYF. In DNA form, the CDR3 reads TGTGCCAGCAGCTTTTTGACCTACGAGCAGTACTTC. The chain employs TRBV7-6 and TRBJ2-7, with no clear D. The V gene's germline CDR1 is SGHVS and CDR2 FNYEAQ. The CDR3 contains 12 residues. The V and J ends lost 3 bases and 2 bases respectively, with 5 bases between them.

This chain uses TRBV30 with TRBJ1-2, with 7 bases lining up with TRBD1. The CDR3 loop spans 12 amino acids. Per germline, CDR1 GTSNPN and CDR2 SVGIG (reference sequence). Losses at the gene ends were 2 bases for V and 6 bases for J; bases not matched to a gene: 3. Written as DNA, the CDR3 is TGTGCCTGGAGTATCGACAGGGATGGCTACACCTTC. Amino acids: CAWSIDRDGYTF.

This chain uses TRBV27 with TRBJ2-1; 9 bases line up with TRBD2. The J segment lost 10 bases and the V segment lost 0 bases, leaving 10 bases of the junction unmatched. This CDR3 comprises 16 residues. From germline, CDR1 is MNHEY and CDR2 SMNVEV (reference sequence). The CDR3 is CASSLSTSGWAREQFF. CDR3 DNA sequence: TGTGCCAGCAGTTTATCTACTAGCGGGTGGGCTCGGGAGCAGTTCTTC.

The rearrangement uses TRBV28 and TRBJ1-5, with D possibly TRBD1 on 6 matching bases. Germline V gene data show CDR1 as MDHEN and CDR2 as SYDVKM. V lost 5 bases, J lost 6 bases, and 20 bases lay in between. This CDR3 spans 16 amino acids. The CDR3 sequence is CASSVRQGRGSQPQHF. The DNA for the CDR3 is TGTGCCAGCAGTGTAAGGCAGGGGAGGGGGAGTCAGCCCCAGCATTTT.

The chain couples TRBV2 to TRBJ2-7, with D possibly matching TRBD2 (6 bases). V lost 2 bases and J lost 2, with 16 bases in between. This CDR3 has 16 amino acids. Germline V gives CDR1 SNHLY, CDR2 FYNNEI. The DNA of the CDR3 is TGTGCCAGCAGTGAATCAGCGGGCGCATCGACCTACGAGCAGTACTTC. It yields the protein CASSESAGASTYEQYF.

This sequence joins TRBV7-6 and TRBJ1-1; 7 bases are a match to TRBD1. The J segment lost 5 bases and the V segment lost 6 bases, leaving 6 bases of the junction unmatched. This CDR3 has 13 amino acids. The V gene's germline CDR1 is SGHVS and CDR2 FNYEAQ. CDR3 region: CASRRGPRTEAFF. CDR3 bases: TGTGCCAGCAGAAGGGGGCCAAGGACTGAAGCTTTCTTT.

The rearrangement links TRBV6-4 to TRBJ2-6; D ambiguous. Looked up from germline, CDR1 is MRHNA and CDR2 is SNTAGT. Trimming removed 4 bases at V and 0 bases at J, with 7 bases between. CDR3 length: 15 amino acids. The CDR3 DNA follows: TGTGCCAGCAGTGTCGGCGACTCTGGGGCCAACGTCCTGACTTTC. This sequence encodes CASSVGDSGANVLTF.

The rearrangement uses TRBV29-1 and TRBJ2-3, with 8 bases identical to TRBD1. The germline CDR1 and CDR2 sequences are SQVTM and ANQGSEA. The CDR3 is made up of 14 amino acids. The V segment lost 4 bases and the J segment 5 bases; nucleotides outside the gene matches: 8. The DNA of the CDR3 is TGCAGCGTTGTCGGGACAGGAGGTGGAGATACGCAGTATTTT. This encodes CSVVGTGGGDTQYF.

V is TRBV6-5 and J is TRBJ1-2; tentative D call: TRBD1 (6 bases). V lost 4 bases, J lost 5 bases, and 17 bases lay in between. From germline, CDR1 is MNHEY and CDR2 SVGAGI. The CDR3 covers 15 residues. The CDR3 sequence is CASSSSDRPIYGYTF. The CDR3 DNA follows: TGTGCCAGCAGTTCATCGGACAGACCCATATATGGCTACACCTTC.

The chain employs TRBV19 and TRBJ2-1; D is undetermined. V was shortened by 8 bases and J by 0 bases, with 8 bases between the two germline ends. The CDR3 is 13 amino acids. Germline-derived CDR1 and CDR2 are LNHDA and SQIVND (reference sequence). The CDR3 DNA sequence: TGTGCCAGTGGGGTGAGCTCCTACAATGAGCAGTTCTTC. It translates to CASGVSSYNEQFF. Full variable domain (rest looked up from reference TRBV19 and TRBJ2-1): DGGITQSPKYLFRKEGQNVTLSCEQNLNHDAMYWYRQDPGQGLRLIYYSQIVNDFQKGDIAEGYSVSREKKESFPLTVTSAQKNPTAFYLCASGVSSYNEQFFGPGTRLTVL.

The rearrangement uses TRBV2 and TRBJ2-1; TRBD2 agrees at 14 bases. Germline V gene sequence: CDR1 SNHLY, CDR2 FYNNEI. This CDR3 region has 15 residues. After removal of 6 bases from V and 4 bases from J, the junction contained 2 bases not matched to a gene. For the CDR3, the DNA is TGTGCCAGCAGATGGACTAGCGGGAGGTACAATGAGCAGTTCTTC. Translated: CASRWTSGRYNEQFF.

The V and J genes are TRBV6-1 and TRBJ2-7, with D tentatively TRBD1 or TRBD2 (6 bases each). The CDR3 is 15 amino acids. The germline V gene encodes CDR1 MNHNS and CDR2 SASEGT. Trimming took off 1 base at V and 0 bases at J, with 10 bases between the two ends. In nucleotides, the CDR3 is TGTGCCAGCAGTGAAGAGGGGGGCACCTCCTACGAGCAGTACTTC. Amino acid sequence: CASSEEGGTSYEQYF.

For the CDR3, the DNA is TGTGCCAGCAGCCTCGGGACGGGGCAAGAGACCCAGTACTTC. Translation gives CASSLGTGQETQYF. The genes are TRBV13 and TRBJ2-5; D tentatively fits TRBD1 or TRBD2 (5 bases each). V gave up 5 bases and J gave up 2 bases, with 12 bases separating them. The CDR3 runs to 14 residues. Germline assignment: CDR1 PRHDT and CDR2 FYEKMQ (reference sequence).

The J gene is TRBJ1-1, the V gene TRBV7-3; D is unresolved. CDR3 length: 15 amino acids. Germline CDR1 is SGHTA and CDR2 is FQGTGA. Between the trimmed V and J ends, which lost 2 bases and 3 bases, there was a span of 13 bases. The DNA of the CDR3 is TGTGCCAGCAGCTTAGGGAGAGGGTTCGACACTGAAGCTTTCTTT. It encodes CASSLGRGFDTEAFF.

This clone was found a few times. The rearrangement links TRBV27 to TRBJ2-3; 8 nucleotides match TRBD2. Germline-derived CDR1 and CDR2 are MNHEY and SMNVEV (reference sequence). V shed 6 bases and J 4 bases; nucleotides not matched to a gene: 12. The CDR3 has 16 residues. The CDR3 DNA reads TGTGCCAGCAGCCCCGGGGCGGGGGGAGGGCCAGATACGCAGTATTTT. It is translated as CASSPGAGGGPDTQYF.

The chain has TRBV29-1 and TRBJ1-2, with a possible D match to TRBD1 (6 bases). CDR1 and CDR2 from the germline V gene are SQVTM and ANQGSEA. CDR3 length: 11 residues. V lost 4 bases and J 8 bases, leaving 11 bases between the germline ends. The CDR3 DNA reads TGCAGCGTTGTAGGCGGGGGCGGCTACACCTTC. This codes for CSVVGGGGYTF.

J is TRBJ2-1 and V is TRBV5-6, with a tentative D call TRBD2 (5 bases). The CDR3 has 14 amino acids. Germline V lookup: CDR1 SGHDT, CDR2 YYEEEE. The V end was cut by 6 bases, the J end by 6 bases, with 16 bases between. The CDR3 spells CASTPPDFPNEQFF. As DNA, the CDR3 is TGTGCCAGCACCCCGCCGGACTTCCCCAATGAGCAGTTCTTC.

This sequence joins TRBV7-6 and TRBJ1-2, with a weak D call TRBD1 (5 bases). The length of the CDR3 is 14 residues. Germline assignment: CDR1 SGHVS and CDR2 FNYEAQ. Trimming took off 1 base at V and 4 bases at J, with 10 bases between the two ends. The chain's CDR3 is CASSLEAGSYGYTF. Here the CDR3 DNA reads TGTGCCAGCAGCTTAGAAGCAGGGAGCTATGGCTACACCTTC.

The genes are TRBV19 and TRBJ2-1; the match to TRBD2 covers 7 bases. Germline CDR1 and CDR2: LNHDA and SQIVND (reference sequence). The junction had 4 bases not matched to a gene; V was cut back by 4 bases and J by 4 bases. This CDR3 spans 14 amino acids. The CDR3 nucleotides read TGTGCCAGTAGTACGGGAGGCCTATACAATGAGCAGTTCTTC. Translating it yields CASSTGGLYNEQFF.

The chain employs TRBV11-2 and TRBJ1-1; D perhaps matches TRBD1 (5 bases). V was clipped by 5 bases and J by 7 bases, with 14 bases between them. This CDR3 region has 13 residues. Germline V gives CDR1 SGHAT, CDR2 FQNNGV. The CDR3 DNA follows: TGTGCCAGCAGCGTAGGGACGGGGGTTGAAGCTTTCTTT. It specifies CASSVGTGVEAFF.

V and J are TRBV19 and TRBJ1-1; D remains unclear. V was clipped by 3 bases and J by 7 bases, with 12 bases between them. The germline CDR1 and CDR2 sequences are LNHDA and SQIVND (reference sequence). This CDR3 has 13 residues. In nucleotides, the CDR3 is TGTGCCAGTAGTATGAGTTCCGAGGTTGAAGCTTTCTTT. It yields the protein CASSMSSEVEAFF.

The rearrangement uses TRBV28 and TRBJ1-2, with TRBD1 as a possible D gene (5 bases). V was shortened by 2 bases and J by 1 base, with 5 bases between the two germline ends. The CDR3 runs to 13 residues. Germline V CDR1 and CDR2: MDHEN, SYDVKM. The CDR3, as DNA: TGTGCCAGCAGTTTACAGGGTAACTATGGCTACACCTTC. It codes for CASSLQGNYGYTF.

This chain joins TRBV4-2 and TRBJ2-5; D unresolved. The CDR3 extends over 17 amino acids. Trimming stripped 5 bases from V and 2 bases from J, with 21 bases between. CDR1 and CDR2 (germline): LGHNA, YNFKEQ. This chain's CDR3 is CASSSTDRDAFQETQYF. The CDR3 DNA reads as TGTGCCAGCAGCTCAACGGACCGAGATGCCTTTCAAGAGACCCAGTACTTC.

The V gene is TRBV18, the J gene TRBJ2-5; a possible D gene is TRBD2 (5 bases). This CDR3 has 19 residues. Between the trimmed V and J ends, which lost 2 bases and 3 bases, there was a span of 25 bases. Germline V gene lookup returns CDR1 KGHSH and CDR2 LQKENI. The chain's CDR3 is CASSPEHTERAGREETQYF. In DNA form, the CDR3 reads TGTGCCAGCTCACCAGAGCACACCGAGAGGGCCGGTAGAGAAGAGACCCAGTACTTC.

This chain joins TRBV27 and TRBJ2-1, with 7 bases matching TRBD2. The CDR3 loop spans 12 amino acids. The trim removed 11 bases at V and 12 bases at J, leaving 13 bases unmatched. Germline CDR1 and CDR2: MNHEY and SMNVEV (reference sequence). CDR3 bases: TGTGCCGCCAAAACTGGGGGGGTCGGGCAGTTCTTC. It translates to CAAKTGGVGQFF.

The V gene is TRBV19, the J gene TRBJ1-2; TRBD1 is a possible D gene (6 bases). Germline CDR1 LNHDA, CDR2 SQIVND (reference sequence). This CDR3 spans 13 amino acids. V shed 3 bases and J shed 5 bases, with 10 bases lying between them. The CDR3: CASSIWGAYGYTF. The CDR3 region has the DNA TGTGCCAGTAGTATTTGGGGGGCGTATGGCTACACCTTC.

This chain links TRBV28 with TRBJ2-3; 10 nucleotides match TRBD2. The CDR3 has 16 amino acids. V lost 3 bases and J lost 1; bases outside the gene matches: 4. Germline loops: CDR1 MDHEN, CDR2 SYDVKM. CDR3 nucleotides: TGTGCCAGCAGTTTCTTTGGGACTAGCGGCACAGATACGCAGTATTTT. Its protein is CASSFFGTSGTDTQYF.

The chain carries TRBV27 and TRBJ1-2; D is unresolved. CDR1 and CDR2 (germline): MNHEY, SMNVEV (reference sequence). CDR3 length equals 14 residues. The ends were cut back, 2 bases at V and 1 base at J, with 8 bases in the middle. CDR3 DNA: TGTGCCAGCAGTTTAAACGCCATTAACTATGGCTACACCTTC. This encodes CASSLNAINYGYTF.

This chain joins TRBV11-2 and TRBJ1-1; D gene ambiguous. Trimming removed 6 bases at V and 2 bases at J, with 4 bases between. The length of the CDR3 is 11 residues. CDR1 and CDR2 from the germline V gene are SGHAT and FQNNGV. The CDR3 bases are TGTGCCAGCAGTTTAAACACTGAAGCTTTCTTT. It encodes CASSLNTEAFF.

V usage is TRBV6-6 and J usage is TRBJ1-2, with 7 positions matching TRBD1. The CDR3 runs to 14 residues. Germline assignment: CDR1 MNHNY and CDR2 SVGAGI (reference sequence). J gave up 7 bases and V 6 bases, and 11 bases lay outside the gene matches. The CDR3 reads CASRIEGARFGYTF. CDR3 nucleotides: TGTGCCAGCAGAATAGAGGGGGCAAGGTTTGGCTACACCTTC.

The chain uses TRBV6-1 and TRBJ2-7; D call uncertain. The germline gives CDR1 MNHNS, CDR2 SASEGT. Trimming cost V 6 bases and J 5 bases, with 14 bases left between them. The CDR3 has 13 amino acids. The CDR3 DNA reads as TGTGCCAGCAGACTGTCAGGAGTCCACGAGCAGTACTTC. Its protein product is CASRLSGVHEQYF.